These T cell receptor beta chains were read from a single sample in a study of Tregs in tolerant kidney transplant recipients. Profiling relied on immunoSEQ multiplex PCR, and the TCRdb table lists in-frame clones only, not all of them. Of some 250,000 clones in the sample, approximately 84% were seen once. Sequenced input: CD4+ T cells from blood. The receptors were sampled from a human donor in good health. Both conserved end residues are part of each CDR3. D genes are given only for firm matches. Part of the rows lack a size; the others show once, few, many or a class for expanded clones.

cdr3_aa cdr3_nt d_call cdr3_length j_call clone_size v_call
CASKRTGVIYEQYF TGTGCCAGCAAACGGACAGGGGTTATCTACGAGCAGTACTTC TRBD1 14 TRBJ2-7 NA TRBV6-5
CASSLGAGGTDTQYF TGCGCCAGCAGCTTGGGAGCGGGGGGCACAGATACGCAGTATTTT TRBD2 15 TRBJ2-3 NA TRBV5-1
CASSRQGSSYEQYF TGCGCCAGCAGCCGACAGGGAAGTAGCTACGAGCAGTACTTC TRBD1 14 TRBJ2-7 NA TRBV10-2
CASSPRNTANTEAFF TGTGCCAGCTCACCCCGGAATACAGCGAACACTGAAGCTTTCTTT NA 15 TRBJ1-1 once TRBV18
CASSSAGDSPLHF TGTGCCAGTAGTTCGGCAGGGGATTCACCCCTCCACTTT NA 13 TRBJ1-6 NA TRBV19
CASSYYRTGGGGYTF TGTGCCAGCAGTTACTACCGGACAGGGGGAGGGGGCTACACCTTC TRBD1 15 TRBJ1-2 once TRBV6-5
CASSGDPSSGNTIYF TGTGCCAGCAGCGGGGACCCTAGCTCTGGAAACACCATATATTTT NA 15 TRBJ1-3 NA TRBV6-5
CASSPTSGSSYEQYF TGTGCCAGCAGCCCGACTAGCGGAAGCTCCTACGAGCAGTACTTC TRBD2 15 TRBJ2-7 NA TRBV7-8
CASSSGVFAYNEQFF TGTGCCAGCAGCTCCGGGGTGTTTGCGTACAATGAGCAGTTCTTC NA 15 TRBJ2-1 NA TRBV5-5
CASRTSMGNEQFF TGTGCCAGCAGGACCTCAATGGGGAATGAGCAGTTCTTC NA 13 TRBJ2-1 NA TRBV11-2
CASRFPGQGSYEQYF TGTGCCAGCAGGTTTCCGGGACAGGGATCCTACGAGCAGTACTTC TRBD1 15 TRBJ2-7 NA TRBV9
CASSLSSHGTDTQYF TGTGCCAGCAGCCTATCCTCCCATGGCACAGATACGCAGTATTTT NA 15 TRBJ2-3 NA TRBV9
CASSLEAQGRETQYF TGTGCCAGCAGCTTAGAGGCCCAGGGGAGGGAGACCCAGTACTTC NA 15 TRBJ2-5 NA TRBV7-6